Described below is a single TCR beta chain sequence and its context. Trimming cost V 7 bases and J 1 base, with 11 bases left between them. The CDR3 contains 13 residues. Germline CDR1 LGHDT, CDR2 YNNKEL (reference sequence). This entry belongs to a study of T cell responses to AZD1222 COVID-19 vaccine. Produced via immunoSEQ multiplex PCR; TCRdb's table is partial and in-frame only. The table records 200,000 to 250,000 clones, around 93% of them present only once. The specimen was peripheral blood, collected on day 0 of MenACWY control vaccination. The sequence derives from an adult in good health. The chain recombines TRBV3-1 (or the pseudogene TRBV3-2) with TRBJ2-7; D perhaps matches TRBD1 (6 bases). The CDR3 region has the DNA TGTGCCAGCACGCCGGGACATTCCTACGAGCAGTACTTC. It codes for CASTPGHSYEQYF.